This is a list of T cell receptor beta chains from one sample in a study of identical twins. TCRdb fed the 5' RACE reads into MiXCR, producing one record per CDR3 protein. Altogether 550,000 to 700,000 distinct CDR3 sequences are present, 21% being singletons, with the ten largest covering over 4%. This sample was also put to use in a study of T cells expressing NK-cell markers.

The sample comprised PBMCs. Every receptor here comes from a woman aged 18-35 years in good health. CDR3s include the opening cysteine and the closing phenylalanine or tryptophan. Not all rows give a size; the values are once, few, many and, for expanded clones, a class.

>few|TRBV5-6|TRBJ2-1
CASSLSSWGQFF
>few|TRBV5-1|TRBJ2-5
CASRDQETQYF
>many|TRBV3-1|TRBJ2-1
CASSQTSGSYTEQFF
>few|TRBV4-1|TRBJ2-7
CASSQGDSPRYEQYF
>NA|TRBV12-3/TRBV12-4|TRBJ2-7
CASRDRDRPYEQYF
>many|TRBV6-2/TRBV6-3|TRBJ1-1
CASSYSGTATEAFF
>few|TRBV6-2/TRBV6-3|TRBJ2-7
CASSYNEQYF
>NA|TRBV5-8|TRBJ2-2
CASSLGASGYTGELFF
>few|TRBV20-1|TRBJ1-5
CSARPRGGQGNQPQHF
>few|TRBV15|TRBJ2-4
CAIGNRVPNIQYF
>once|TRBV5-1|TRBJ2-2
CASSLTTGSGTGELFF
>NA|TRBV11-2|TRBJ1-1
CASSPGEWNTEAFF
>NA|TRBV20-1|TRBJ2-7
CSAPAPGGYEQYF
>many|TRBV20-1|TRBJ2-3
CSARHLTSDTQYF
>few|TRBV15|TRBJ2-2
CATQPGAWDTGELFF
>NA|TRBV3-1|TRBJ2-5
CASRLGTVLETQYF
>NA|TRBV2|TRBJ2-7
CASSEGAVTYEQYF
>NA|TRBV9|TRBJ2-1
CASSGRIHNERFF
>NA|TRBV4-3|TRBJ2-7
CASSQEAASGFYEQYF
>many|TRBV10-3|TRBJ2-5
CAISRPTSGGPQETQYF
>NA|TRBV20-1|TRBJ2-4
CSAKNLLAGEDIQYF
>many|TRBV2|TRBJ2-7
CASSGVGTADYEQYF
>few|TRBV10-3|TRBJ2-1
CAISLAGGPGNEQFF
>NA|TRBV20-1|TRBJ1-1
CSASSTGNVLAFF
>NA|TRBV20-1|TRBJ1-2
CSARWGDGGYTF
>NA|TRBV20-1|TRBJ2-1
CSASNLYNEQFF
>NA|TRBV5-1|TRBJ1-6
CASNPYGVADSPLHF
>few|TRBV27|TRBJ2-7
CASRLTGVTGEQYF
>many|TRBV20-1|TRBJ2-3
CSASVVANPDTQYF
>many|TRBV20-1|TRBJ2-7
CSGTGTGTYEQYF
>NA|TRBV6-5|TRBJ2-5
CASSYSPLTAQETQYF
>few|TRBV12-3/TRBV12-4|TRBJ1-5
CASSSGQGRYQPQHF
>NA|TRBV29-1|TRBJ1-1
CSVETRPDRGTEAFF
>few|TRBV7-9|TRBJ1-2
CASSSNTYGYTF
>once|TRBV29-1|TRBJ1-5
CSVETGRYNQPQHF
>many|TRBV5-6|TRBJ1-2
CASSLRTDPTTF
>NA|TRBV6-1|TRBJ2-1
CASSTATRYNEQFF
>NA|TRBV27|TRBJ2-7
CASLSSYEQYF
>NA|TRBV6-2/TRBV6-3|TRBJ2-1
CASQAGGRHEQFF
>NA|TRBV5-8|TRBJ1-6
CASSLYMRERENSPLHF
>few|TRBV11-2|TRBJ2-7
CASSPARPYEQYF
>few|TRBV20-1|TRBJ2-7
CSARLGSYEQYF
>NA|TRBV7-2|TRBJ2-5
CASSLHRASLETQYF
>NA|TRBV13|TRBJ2-1
CASNPGGDLIENEQFF
>few|TRBV7-9|TRBJ2-2
CASSLSGQSTNTGELFF
>NA|TRBV6-2/TRBV6-3|TRBJ2-7
CASSYNDYEQYF
>NA|TRBV12-3/TRBV12-4|TRBJ1-2
CASSLYGYIF
>few|TRBV3-1|TRBJ2-2
CASPGPELFF
>NA|TRBV5-6|TRBJ2-5
CASSLGVAVQETQYF
>NA|TRBV5-1|TRBJ1-2
CASSLQTGANFYGYTF
>many|TRBV7-9|TRBJ1-5
CASSLGQGANQPQHF
>NA|TRBV20-1|TRBJ2-3
CSGDFADTQYF
>many|TRBV5-1|TRBJ2-3
CASSLTPSTDTQYF
>NA|TRBV6-1|TRBJ2-1
CAVTHGARRGNEQFF
>NA|TRBV6-5|TRBJ2-2
CASSYGVGDTGELFF
>once|TRBV12-5|TRBJ2-2
CASGLVGGAGELFF
>NA|TRBV12-3/TRBV12-4|TRBJ2-7
CASSPRAGGAKYEQYF
>few|TRBV10-3|TRBJ2-2
CATFRVDTGELFF
>few|TRBV7-9|TRBJ2-1
CASRREAGGTNEQFF
>once|TRBV25-1|TRBJ1-2
CASQTIWGYTF